The clone carrying this T cell receptor (beta chain) was counted only a few times. Its antigen is unknown. The data are from a study of spatial heterogeneity in lung cancer. Study-wide results and caveats: Ubiquitous expanded tumor TCRs were observed in blood more at resection than follow-up.

TCR cDNA molecules each carried a unique molecular identifier. MiXCR, run by TCRdb on the 5' RACE reads, gives a single entry per CDR3 protein. The table shows about 48,000 distinct CDR3 sequences, with roughly 5.7% occurring only once. Time point indicated: sample taken at primary tumor resection. The donor group consisted of roughly 70 patients who had untreated, early-stage non-small cell lung cancer. Unsorted whole RNA samples from tumor, nontumor lung or frozen PBMC were sequenced. Trimming removed 7 bases at V and 7 bases at J, with 11 bases between. CDR3 length equals 11 residues. The rearrangement uses TRBV12-3 or TRBV12-4 and TRBJ2-7; the D is unclear. This TCR derives from a male donor with early-stage non-small cell lung cancer. The sequencing used PBMCs, collected at surgery. The CDR3 DNA sequence: TGTGCCAGCACGGATGCCTGGGAGCAGTACTTC. Its translation: CASTDAWEQYF.